These T cell receptor beta chains were read from a single sample in a study of T cells after yellow fever vaccination. TCRdb analysed the 5' RACE reads with MiXCR anew, one entry per CDR3 protein. This sample yields 310,000 or so distinct CDR3 sequences, of which 6.8% are seen a single time; over 15% belongs to the top ten. The sequencing here drew on PBMCs, taken roughly 47 days after the first yellow fever vaccination. The receptors were sampled from a man between 18 and 29 years old who received the YFV17D yellow fever vaccine. CDR3s include the opening cysteine and the closing phenylalanine or tryptophan. D genes are given only for firm matches. Expanded clones get a size class; other rows say once, few or many, or leave the size out.

>TRBJ2-1|.|TRBV11-2|few
CASSLYLQQFF
TGTGCCAGCAGCTTATACCTTCAGCAGTTCTTC
>TRBJ1-1|TRBD1|TRBV27|many
CASRVTGGNTEAFF
TGTGCCAGCAGGGTTACAGGGGGGAACACTGAAGCTTTCTTT
>TRBJ2-3|TRBD1|TRBV24-1|many
CATSAQDRVGTDTQYF
TGTGCCACCAGTGCCCAGGACAGGGTTGGTACAGATACGCAGTATTTT
>TRBJ1-1|TRBD1|TRBV7-2|.
CASSSQSGGNTEAFF
TGTGCCAGCAGCTCGCAGTCAGGGGGGAACACTGAAGCTTTCTTT
>TRBJ1-3|.|TRBV3-1|.
CASSQGVISGNTIYF
TGTGCCAGCAGCCAAGGGGTGATAAGTGGAAACACCATATATTTT
>TRBJ2-7|.|TRBV7-6|.
CASSLDGWNEQYF
TGTGCCAGCAGCTTAGATGGTTGGAACGAGCAGTACTTC
>TRBJ2-1|.|TRBV20-1|.
CSARQPGTLNEQFF
TGCAGTGCTAGACAACCCGGGACACTAAATGAGCAGTTCTTC
>TRBJ1-5|.|TRBV12-3/TRBV12-4|few
CASSSTGRGSNQPQHF
TGTGCCAGCAGTTCCACCGGTAGGGGTAGCAATCAGCCCCAGCATTTT
>TRBJ1-2|TRBD1|TRBV6-5|.
CASSYNLRGRGYGYTF
TGTGCCAGCAGTTATAACCTCAGGGGGCGAGGCTATGGCTACACCTTC
>TRBJ1-5|.|TRBV7-8|.
CASSSADLWQPQHF
TGTGCCAGCAGCTCCGCAGATCTATGGCAGCCCCAGCATTTT
>TRBJ2-3|.|TRBV12-3/TRBV12-4|few
CASSQPGTNRALDTQYF
TGTGCCAGCAGTCAACCCGGGACAAACCGGGCTTTAGATACGCAGTATTTT
>TRBJ1-3|.|TRBV18|.
CASSLLQAPGGNTIYF
TGTGCCAGCTCACTCCTCCAGGCCCCTGGAGGAAACACCATATATTTT
>TRBJ1-1|TRBD1|TRBV2|.
CASNQRDRGGNTEAFF
TGTGCCAGCAACCAGAGGGACAGGGGTGGGAACACTGAAGCTTTCTTT
>TRBJ1-1|.|TRBV6-5|many
CASSYGTGLLNTEAFF
TGTGCCAGCAGTTACGGGACGGGGCTGCTGAACACTGAAGCTTTCTTT